The present entry profiles one TCR beta chain with its context. This specimen comes from a study of blood T cell repertoires in COVID-19. Study-level background: Sources were T cells, B-cell-depleted T cells, or PBMCs; the material itself was cDNA or gDNA.

CDR1 is SGHTA, CDR2 FQGNSA, per germline. Trimming stripped 3 bases from V and 8 bases from J, with 17 bases between. The CDR3 consists of 15 residues. TCRdb keeps only in-frame clones here, not all; method: immunoSEQ multiplex PCR. The table has hundreds of thousands of clones, 87% seen once; the top ten hold about 1.4%. Material for sequencing was peripheral blood. The source is a woman aged 40 to 55 who had recovered from COVID-19. The chain joins TRBV7-2 to TRBJ2-1, with D possibly matching TRBD2 (6 bases). CDR3 region: CASSFRGAGLDEQFF. The CDR3 DNA sequence: TGTGCCAGCAGCTTCCGCGGGGCCGGGTTGGATGAGCAGTTCTTC.